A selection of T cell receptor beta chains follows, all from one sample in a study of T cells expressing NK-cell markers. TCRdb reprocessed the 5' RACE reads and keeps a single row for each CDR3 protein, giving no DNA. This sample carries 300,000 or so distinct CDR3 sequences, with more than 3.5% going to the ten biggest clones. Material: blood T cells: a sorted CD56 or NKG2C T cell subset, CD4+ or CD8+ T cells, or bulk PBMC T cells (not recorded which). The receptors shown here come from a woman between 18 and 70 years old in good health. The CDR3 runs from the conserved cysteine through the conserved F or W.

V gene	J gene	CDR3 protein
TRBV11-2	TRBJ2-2	CASSLEDTGEPFF
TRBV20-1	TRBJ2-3	CSARDGRVADTQYF
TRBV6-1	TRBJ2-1	CASSPRRDRGPNEQFF
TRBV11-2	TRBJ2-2	CASSPGQGVTGELFF
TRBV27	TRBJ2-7	CASSQWTSGRGYEQYF
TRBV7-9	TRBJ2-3	CASRMKHGGGGPDTQYF
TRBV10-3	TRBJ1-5	CATQWTGGEPQHF
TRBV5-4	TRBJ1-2	CASSLGRQNYGYTF
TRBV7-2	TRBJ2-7	CASSYATEQYF
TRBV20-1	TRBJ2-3	CSASRGGGIYTQYF
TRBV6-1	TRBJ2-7	CASSLTGVNYEQYF
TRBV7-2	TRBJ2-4	CAAGAASGSTKNIQYF
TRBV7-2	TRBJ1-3	CASSLAGGPQNTIYF
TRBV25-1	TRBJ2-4	CASSEYDSRNIQYF
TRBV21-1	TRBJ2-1	CASSALGQGSGYNEQFF
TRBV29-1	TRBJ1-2	CSVAVGKQRHGYTF
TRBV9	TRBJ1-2	CASSVRKEQGLGGYTF
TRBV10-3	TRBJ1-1	CAIRTEDNTEAFF
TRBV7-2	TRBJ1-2	CASSVAGQGANSGYGYTF
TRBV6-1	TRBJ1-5	CASSPGTGVQPQHF
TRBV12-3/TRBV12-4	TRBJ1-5	CASSGGQYGNQPQHF
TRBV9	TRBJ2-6	CASSVTSGNSGANVLTF
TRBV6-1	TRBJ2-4	CALTGNIAKNIQYF
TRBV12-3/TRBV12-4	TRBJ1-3	CASSFLSGNTIYF
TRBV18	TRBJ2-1	CASSPALAGVYNEQFF
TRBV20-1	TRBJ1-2	CSARGGAVFYGYTF
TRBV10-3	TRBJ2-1	CAISRGLAGGPRYNEQFF
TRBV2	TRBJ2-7	CASSVARGYEQYF
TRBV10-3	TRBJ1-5	CAISQDRDQPQHF
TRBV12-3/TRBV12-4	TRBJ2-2	CASSFRENTGELFF
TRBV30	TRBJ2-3	CAWSLDRGIDTQYF
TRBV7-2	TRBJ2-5	CASSLGLETQYF
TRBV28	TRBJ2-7	CASSYSGAYEQYF
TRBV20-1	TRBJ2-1	CSARTNYNEQFF
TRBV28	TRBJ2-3	CASSSAPASTDTQYF
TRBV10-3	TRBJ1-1	CAISGTGYTEAFF
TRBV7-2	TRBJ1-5	CASSLERSNQPQHF
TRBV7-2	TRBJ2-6	CASSRTPTGANVLTF
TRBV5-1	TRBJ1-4	CASSLFGTIMATTNEKLFF
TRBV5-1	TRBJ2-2	CASQNTGELFF
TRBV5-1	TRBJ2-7	CASSLGTGVYEQYF
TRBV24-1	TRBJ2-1	CATTTLQGPFNEQFF
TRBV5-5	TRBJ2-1	CASSLVASGVNEQFF
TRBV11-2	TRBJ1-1	CASNPLRGKNTEAFF
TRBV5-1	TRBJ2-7	CASSSGTDRSYEQYF
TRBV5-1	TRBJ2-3	CASTLLARSTDTQYF
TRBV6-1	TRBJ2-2	CASKTLSGTGELFF
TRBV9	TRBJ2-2	CASGRANTGELFF
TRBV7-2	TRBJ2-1	CASSFELANNEQFF
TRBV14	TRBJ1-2	CASSPYISPDGYTF
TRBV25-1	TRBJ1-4	CASRPWEGLNEKLFF
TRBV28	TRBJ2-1	CASSPPFNEQFF
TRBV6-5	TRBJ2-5	CASSYWDREETQYF
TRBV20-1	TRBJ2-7	CSAGPGLAAYEQYF
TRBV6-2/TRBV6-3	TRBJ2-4	CASSYSVLAGVAKNIQYF